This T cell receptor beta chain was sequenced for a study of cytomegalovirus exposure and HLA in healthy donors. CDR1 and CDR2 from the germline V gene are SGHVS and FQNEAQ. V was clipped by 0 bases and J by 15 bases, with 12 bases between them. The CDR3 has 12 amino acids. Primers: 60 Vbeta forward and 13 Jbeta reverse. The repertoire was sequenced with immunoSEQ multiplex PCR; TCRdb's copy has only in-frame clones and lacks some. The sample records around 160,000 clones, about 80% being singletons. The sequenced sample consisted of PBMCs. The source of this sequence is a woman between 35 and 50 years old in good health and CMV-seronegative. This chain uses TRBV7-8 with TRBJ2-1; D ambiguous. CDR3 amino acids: CASSLAGVGGFF. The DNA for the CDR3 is TGTGCCAGCAGCTTAGCAGGAGTGGGTGGGTTCTTC.